This T cell receptor beta chain was sequenced in a study of identifying expanded T cells in peripheral blood. Trimming stripped 5 bases from V and 0 bases from J, with 11 bases between. Germline CDR1 is SEHNR and CDR2 is FQNEAQ (reference sequence). The CDR3 extends over 15 amino acids. Clones were sequenced by immunoSEQ multiplex PCR, and TCRdb holds only the in-frame ones, with some missing. The sample records about 100,000 clones, roughly 89% being singletons. The study's findings and limits: Over approximately two and four weeks, about 17 and 20 clones changed, versus 1.2 between replicates.

Concerning this clone itself: Its antigen is not identified.

The specimen was blood. The rearrangement uses TRBV7-9 and TRBJ2-1; D uncertain. The sequence was obtained from a person between 18 and 70 years old in good health. The CDR3 DNA reads TGTGCCAGCAGCGTCGTCGAGAGCTCCTACAATGAGCAGTTCTTC. Its translation is CASSVVESSYNEQFF.